This paragraph covers one TCR beta chain sequence. Its antigen is unknown. The people who gave samples were healthy Caucasians from Russia, aged roughly 6 to 90. No fewer than 7 million PBMCs went into each sample. The source of the sample is a study of blood T cells in healthy people across ages. Study-level points and caveats: Per-million-T-cell TCR beta diversity fell roughly linearly with age. Long-lived donors had more naive CD4+ cells and higher diversity than aged donors.

Primed by a sample-barcoded 5' primer and a J-beta primer mix, a second PCR proceeded for about 6 to 12 cycles. TCRdb ran MiXCR on the 5' RACE reads and lists one entry per CDR3 protein. The table has approximately 690,000 distinct CDR3 sequences, around three fifths seen once. This CDR3 spans 17 amino acids. Germline values: CDR1 SEHNR, CDR2 FQNEAQ (reference sequence). V was cut by 5 bases and J by 1 base, with 20 bases left in between. V is TRBV7-9 and J is TRBJ1-1; D perhaps matches TRBD1 (5 bases). This receptor was obtained from a man aged 60-69 years in good health. The sequenced sample was blood. The DNA for the CDR3 is TGTGCCAGCAGCGCTAGAGGTCTCCGGGACTGGAACACTGAAGCTTTCTTT. It translates to CASSARGLRDWNTEAFF.